The text below deals with one T cell receptor beta chain. Its target is not known. The donors, healthy Caucasians from Russia, were aged 6 to 90. This sample stems from a study of blood T cells in healthy people across ages. For the study at large: Template switching recovered approximately one barcoded beta molecule for every two T cells. General study points: Using unsorted PBMCs precluded a conclusive naive versus antigen-experienced comparison.

Trimming stripped 1 base from V and 5 bases from J, with 2 bases between. This CDR3 has 11 amino acids. Germline lookup yields CDR1 MNHNS and CDR2 SASEGT. Alongside a J-beta primer mix, a sample-barcoded 5' primer served in a second PCR lasting 7 to 11 cycles. MiXCR was run by TCRdb on the 5' RACE reads, yielding one entry per CDR3 protein. The sample has about 770,000 distinct CDR3 sequences, approximately 44% seen once. The sample consisted of blood. The chain combines TRBV6-1 with TRBJ1-1; D is undetermined. This receptor was taken from a man in his fifties or sixties in good health. The CDR3 sequence is CASSEDTEAFF. The CDR3 bases are TGTGCCAGCAGTGAAGATACTGAAGCTTTCTTT.